The 16 T cell receptor beta chains in this list originate from one sample, sequenced in a study of blood T cell repertoires in COVID-19. Sequencing was performed with immunoSEQ multiplex PCR; in TCRdb, only in-frame clones are kept and a portion is missing. The sample contains nearly 250,000 clones, about nine tenths of which appear only once. Material for sequencing was PBMCs or T cells enriched from blood (not recorded which). Receptor source: a man over 45 who had been exposed to COVID-19.

V usage is TRBV5-1 and J usage is TRBJ1-2; D is ambiguous. The V and J ends lost 1 base and 5 bases respectively, with 12 bases between them. The CDR3 is 14 residues long. In germline, CDR1 is SGHRS, CDR2 YFSETQ. This chain's CDR3 is CASSLNGATYGYTF. The CDR3 coding sequence is TGCGCCAGCAGCTTGAACGGAGCCACGTATGGCTACACCTTC.

This clone came up a few times. The chain recombines TRBV7-2 with TRBJ1-3; no definite D call. V was trimmed by 4 bases and J by 3 bases, leaving 16 bases between them. The length of the CDR3 is 16 residues. CDR1 and CDR2 from the germline V gene are SGHTA and FQGNSA. In nucleotides, the CDR3 is TGTGCCAGCAGCTACAGAAGTGGCGCGGGTGGAAACACCATATATTTT. It translates to CASSYRSGAGGNTIYF.

The chain uses TRBV3-1 (or the pseudogene TRBV3-2) and TRBJ2-1, with D perhaps matching TRBD2 (6 bases). V lost 2 bases and J lost 1, with 15 bases in between. From germline, CDR1 is LGHDT and CDR2 YNNKEL (reference sequence). The CDR3 has 17 amino acids. The CDR3 region is CASSQWGSGRSYNEQFF. CDR3 coding DNA: TGTGCCAGCAGCCAATGGGGTAGCGGAAGATCCTACAATGAGCAGTTCTTC.

The gene calls are TRBV7-2 and TRBJ1-1, with D unclear. CDR3 length: 17 residues. V lost 1 base and J lost 5, with 20 bases in between. Looked up from germline, CDR1 is SGHTA and CDR2 is FQGNSA. The CDR3 nucleotides are TGTGCCAGCAGCTTAGTCGGTTTCGGGGTCCTGGGGACTGAAGCTTTCTTT. Protein sequence: CASSLVGFGVLGTEAFF. The whole variable domain, filled in from reference TRBV7-2 and TRBJ1-1, reads GAGVSQSPSNKVTEKGKDVELRCDPISGHTALYWYRQSLGQGLEFLIYFQGNSAPDKSGLPSDRFSAERTGGSVSTLTIQRTQQEDSAVYLCASSLVGFGVLGTEAFFGQGTRLTVV.

V is TRBV2 and J is TRBJ1-1, with D possibly matching TRBD1 (5 bases). V lost 6 bases and J lost 8, with 19 bases in between. The V gene's germline CDR1 is SNHLY and CDR2 FYNNEI. The length of the CDR3 is 14 residues. The CDR3 loop is CASRAPTGSPEAFF. For the CDR3, the DNA is TGTGCCAGCAGAGCCCCTACAGGCAGCCCCGAAGCTTTCTTT. The full variable domain, in which reference TRBV2 and TRBJ1-1 provide the parts outside the CDR3, is EPEVTQTPSHQVTQMGQEVILRCVPISNHLYFYWYRQILGQKVEFLVSFYNNEISEKSEIFDDQFSVERPDGSNFTLKIRSTKLEDSAMYFCASRAPTGSPEAFFGQGTRLTVV.

This clone was seen only once. The rearrangement uses TRBV7-3 and TRBJ2-2, with 9 bases aligning to TRBD2. CDR3 length: 15 residues. Losses at the gene ends were 6 bases for V and 5 bases for J; bases not matched to a gene: 7. Germline loops: CDR1 SGHTA, CDR2 FQGTGA. The CDR3 loop reads CASSPLAGRTGELFF. CDR3 DNA: TGTGCCAGCAGTCCGCTAGCGGGGAGGACCGGGGAGCTGTTTTTT.

The table lists this clone with a count of one. The chain combines TRBV28 with TRBJ1-2, with a weak D call TRBD1 (6 bases). The CDR3 length is 14 residues. The V and J ends lost 6 bases and 6 bases respectively, with 17 bases between them. Germline V lookup: CDR1 MDHEN, CDR2 SYDVKM. The CDR3 is CASSNMLPGDGYTF. The DNA for the CDR3 is TGTGCCAGCAGCAACATGCTACCAGGGGATGGCTACACCTTC.

This chain links TRBV2 with TRBJ2-6, with TRBD1 identical over 7 bases. This CDR3 spans 15 amino acids. The J segment lost 2 bases and the V segment lost 5 bases, leaving 3 bases of the junction unmatched. Per the germline V gene, CDR1 is SNHLY and CDR2 is FYNNEI. DNA of the CDR3: TGTGCCAGCAGTTCAGACAGGGCTGGGGCCAACGTCCTGACTTTC. This translates into CASSSDRAGANVLTF.

The CDR3 nucleotides read TGTGCCAGTAGTGCTGACAGGGTAGGGATTAATGAAAAACTGTTTTTT. It yields the protein CASSADRVGINEKLFF. The chain recombines TRBV19 with TRBJ1-4; 7 nucleotides align to TRBD1. With V trimmed by 5 bases and J by 4 bases, 10 bases remained unmatched. Looked up from germline, CDR1 is LNHDA and CDR2 is SQIVND (reference sequence). CDR3 size: 16 residues. The complete variable domain, with remaining parts taken from reference TRBV19 and TRBJ1-4, reads DGGITQSPKYLFRKEGQNVTLSCEQNLNHDAMYWYRQDPGQGLRLIYYSQIVNDFQKGDIAEGYSVSREKKESFPLTVTSAQKNPTAFYLCASSADRVGINEKLFFGSGTQLSVL.

The chain uses TRBV28 and TRBJ1-1, with D uncertain. Germline CDR1 is MDHEN and CDR2 is SYDVKM. V lost 2 bases and J lost 7, with 11 bases in between. The CDR3 has 13 residues. CDR3 loop: CASSLLGSGEAFF. The CDR3 DNA follows: TGTGCCAGCAGTTTACTCGGGTCTGGTGAAGCTTTCTTT. Full variable domain (outside the CDR3, taken from reference TRBV28 and TRBJ1-1): DVKVTQSSRYLVKRTGEKVFLECVQDMDHENMFWYRQDPGLGLRLIYFSYDVKMKEKGDIPEGYSVSREKKERFSLILESASTNQTSMYLCASSLLGSGEAFFGQGTRLTVV.

The chain recombines TRBV11-3 with TRBJ2-2; TRBD1 matches at 10 bases. The V and J ends lost 8 bases and 6 bases, in that order; junction bases with no gene match: 9. There are 15 residues in the CDR3. The germline CDR1 and CDR2 sequences are SGHNT and YENEEA. CDR3 sequence: CASDLGTGAPGELFF. CDR3 nucleotides: TGTGCCAGCGACCTTGGGACAGGGGCTCCCGGGGAGCTGTTTTTT.

On this clone itself: The sample carries other DNA sequences with the same CDR3. The chain is built from TRBV9 and TRBJ2-1, with 11 bases aligning to TRBD2. V lost 2 bases and J lost 2; bases outside the gene matches: 0. The CDR3 contains 15 residues. CDR1 is SGDLS, CDR2 YYNGEE, per germline. The CDR3 DNA sequence: TGTGCCAGCAGCGTGACTAGCGGGACCTACAATGAGCAGTTCTTC. Translated, it gives CASSVTSGTYNEQFF.

The chain couples TRBV9 to TRBJ1-5; possibly TRBD1 for D (5 bases). V was clipped by 0 bases and J by 4 bases, with 11 bases between them. Germline loops: CDR1 SGDLS, CDR2 YYNGEE. CDR3 size: 15 residues. In DNA, the CDR3 is TGTGCCAGCAGCGTAGACGGTGGGGGGAATCAGCCCCAGCATTTT. Translating gives CASSVDGGGNQPQHF.

This clone was observed a single time. V is TRBV5-1 and J is TRBJ2-7; D uncertain. V was pared by 0 bases and J by 0 bases, with 7 bases between. Germline values: CDR1 SGHRS, CDR2 YFSETQ. The CDR3 consists of 14 residues. CDR3 region: CASSLGTYSYEQYV. DNA for the CDR3: TGCGCCAGCAGCTTGGGAACTTACTCCTACGAGCAGTACGTC.

This clone was recorded only once. The genes are TRBV9 and TRBJ2-7; possible D gene TRBD1, 6 bases. V was pared by 3 bases and J by 3 bases, with 13 bases between. CDR3 length equals 14 residues. Germline V gives CDR1 SGDLS, CDR2 YYNGEE. The CDR3 sequence is CASSALQGGYEQYF. The CDR3 region has the DNA TGTGCCAGCAGCGCATTACAGGGTGGCTACGAGCAGTACTTC.

This clone is a singleton in its sample. The chain recombines TRBV20-1 with TRBJ1-1, with TRBD1 as a possible D gene (6 bases). The CDR3 runs to 16 residues. Germline V gene sequence: CDR1 DFQATT, CDR2 SNEGSKA (reference sequence). V lost 3 bases to trimming and J lost 0 bases, with 17 bases between them. DNA for the CDR3: TGCAGTGCTAGTATGAGACAGGTAGGTATGAACACTGAAGCTTTCTTT. Its protein product is CSASMRQVGMNTEAFF.